This T cell receptor beta chain is from a study of graft-versus-host responses after intestinal transplantation. Across the study: Each recipient received a multivisceral, liver-intestinal, or isolated intestinal graft. Uniformly, recipients were administered anti-thymocyte globulin induction with subsequent tacrolimus and steroids for around 3 years.

The study's findings and limits: Researchers found peak circulating GvH clone levels linked to early post-transplant HvG declines.

Germline V gene lookup returns CDR1 KGHSH and CDR2 LQKENI. The CDR3 runs to 13 residues. V lost 1 base, J lost 6 bases, and 6 bases lay in between. Clones were sequenced by immunoSEQ multiplex PCR, and TCRdb holds only the in-frame ones, with some missing. This sample has 90,000 to 150,000 clones; around 93% occur once, and the top ten carry 0.09% to 0.15%. Details on this clone: The antigen remains unidentified.

The receptor was derived from a human donor who received an intestinal transplant. The source material was unstimulated CD4+ T cells sorted from spleen or lymph node cells, sampled before intestinal transplant. J is TRBJ1-4 and V is TRBV18, with D possibly being TRBD1 (6 bases). CDR3 sequence reads: CASSPQGDEKLFF. The CDR3 DNA follows: TGTGCCAGCTCACCACAGGGGGATGAAAAACTGTTTTTT.